The clone carrying this T cell receptor beta chain was picked up one time. Its specificity is unknown. The sample is drawn from a study of shared clonotypes between healthy human individuals. Trimming shortened V by 6 bases and J by 0 bases, and 12 bases separated the two germline ends. CDR1 is KGHSH and CDR2 is LQKENI in the germline V gene. The CDR3 has 15 amino acids. A deep-level run was used for the assay. TCRdb's table, derived via immunoSEQ multiplex PCR, lists solely in-frame clones and lacks some. This table holds 2 million to 2.5 million clones, approximately 96% found once. Study-wide findings and caveats: Among donors, sharing of clonotypes was expected to be affected by sequencing depth. Generation of non-shared clonotypes was less probable than generation of clonotypes shared by all four donors.

The TCR comes from a man between 18 and 35 years old in good health. The chain is built from TRBV18 and TRBJ1-3; D remains unclear. Sample: naive CD4+ T cells sorted from blood. The subset here: CD45RA+ positively selected. The CDR3 is CASSQQSVSGNTIYF. CDR3 DNA sequence: TGTGCCAGCTCTCAACAGTCAGTCTCTGGAAACACCATATATTTT.